These 27 T cell receptor beta chains came from one sample sequenced in a study of shared clonotypes between healthy human individuals. Naive CD8 populations comprised CD45RO-negative cells positively selected for CCR7, excluding terminally differentiated effector memory CD45RA+ cells. Produced via immunoSEQ multiplex PCR; TCRdb's table is partial and in-frame only. Here the sample spans about 2.1 million clones, around 95% being singletons. The sequencing input was naive CD8+ T cells from PBMCs. Receptor source: a man aged 18 to 29 in good health. Some clones in this sample may be carry-over from other donors' samples.

The chain recombines TRBV19 with TRBJ1-2, with 12 positions matching TRBD1. Germline V gives CDR1 LNHDA, CDR2 SQIVND (reference sequence). CDR3 length equals 14 residues. With 5 bases clipped from V and 8 bases from J, the junction kept 6 bases outside the gene matches. CDR3 region: CASSPGQGAFGYTF. The CDR3 DNA follows: TGTGCCAGTAGTCCGGGACAGGGGGCGTTCGGCTACACCTTC.

The sample holds many counts of this clone. The chain joins TRBV4-2 to TRBJ2-1, with D uncertain. Germline V gene lookup returns CDR1 LGHNA and CDR2 YNFKEQ. Between the trimmed V and J ends, which lost 5 bases and 9 bases, there was a span of 11 bases. The CDR3 is 12 residues long. Here the CDR3 reads CASSSAGSEQFF. In DNA form, the CDR3 reads TGTGCCAGCAGCTCCGCAGGAAGTGAGCAGTTCTTC.

The V call is TRBV18, the J call TRBJ2-7; 7 nucleotides align to TRBD2. The V gene end was trimmed by 2 bases and the J gene end by 2 bases; junction bases not matched to a gene: 9. CDR1 and CDR2 (germline): KGHSH, LQKENI. This CDR3 comprises 16 residues. CDR3 residues: CASSPRVSGPTYEQYF. For the CDR3, the DNA is TGTGCCAGCTCACCAAGAGTTAGCGGGCCTACCTACGAGCAGTACTTC. Looking up the rest from reference TRBV18 and TRBJ2-7 gives the full variable domain: NAGVMQNPRHLVRRRGQEARLRCSPMKGHSHVYWYRQLPEEGLKFMVYLQKENIIDESGMPKERFSAEFPKEGPSILRIQQVVRGDSAAYFCASSPRVSGPTYEQYFGPGTRLTVT.

The CDR3 nucleotides are TGTGCCAGCGGAACTAGCGGGAGACTGCATGAGCAGTTCTTC. Translating it yields CASGTSGRLHEQFF. The chain uses TRBV27 and TRBJ2-1; 11 nucleotides match TRBD2. CDR1 and CDR2 from the germline V gene are MNHEY and SMNVEV (reference sequence). The junction had 8 bases not matched to a gene; V was cut back by 8 bases and J by 8 bases. The CDR3 contains 14 residues.

The chain uses TRBV28 and TRBJ2-5, with D uncertain. Germline V gene data show CDR1 as MDHEN and CDR2 as SYDVKM. V shed 6 bases and J shed 5 bases, with 10 bases lying between them. The CDR3 spans 12 residues. The CDR3 nucleotides read TGTGCCAGCAGCGATCCAATGGAGACCCAGTACTTC. It is translated as CASSDPMETQYF.

This chain links TRBV7-6 with TRBJ2-7; no firm D call. The V gene lost 3 bases and the J gene lost 3 bases, with 15 bases spanning the gap. The V gene's germline CDR1 is SGHVS and CDR2 FNYEAQ. The CDR3 runs to 15 residues. The CDR3 region is CASSFNVQAHYEQYF. The CDR3 DNA reads as TGTGCCAGCAGCTTTAATGTGCAGGCCCACTACGAGCAGTACTTC.

This chain connects TRBV6-6 to TRBJ2-7; D ambiguous. The germline gives CDR1 MNHNY, CDR2 SVGAGI (reference sequence). The CDR3 has 16 amino acids. With 0 bases removed from V and 0 bases from J, the gap between germline ends came to 12 bases. The chain's CDR3 is CASSYSSRPSSYEQYF. The CDR3 nucleotides are TGTGCCAGCAGTTACTCCTCGCGCCCGAGCTCCTACGAGCAGTACTTC.

The rearrangement joins TRBV10-3 to TRBJ1-5, with TRBD1 identical over 9 bases. The V gene's germline CDR1 is ENHRY and CDR2 SYGVKD. This CDR3 spans 15 amino acids. Trimming at V came to 8 bases and at J to 5 bases, leaving 10 bases not matched to a gene. The CDR3 DNA reads as TGTGCCATCGGGGACAGGGTTGGTGGTCATCAGCCCCAGCATTTT. Translated, it gives CAIGDRVGGHQPQHF.

The chain links TRBV10-1 to TRBJ1-3; D not resolved. The CDR3 length is 10 residues. Germline V CDR1 and CDR2: WNHNN, SYGVQD (reference sequence). In nucleotides, the CDR3 is TGCGTCTTTACTGGAAACACCATATATTTT. Translation gives CVFTGNTIYF.

This rearrangement joins TRBV27 to TRBJ2-7; either TRBD1 or TRBD2 may fit D (5 bases each). V lost 8 bases, J lost 1 base, and 12 bases lay in between. CDR3 length: 13 residues. CDR1 MNHEY and CDR2 SMNVEV come from the germline V gene (reference sequence). The CDR3 coding sequence is TGTGCCAGCCGGGACGGTTTATCCTACGAGCAGTACTTC. It translates to CASRDGLSYEQYF.

This chain joins TRBV27 and TRBJ2-7, with 10 positions matching TRBD1. Germline V CDR1 and CDR2: MNHEY, SMNVEV (reference sequence). This CDR3 has 15 residues. Trimming took 7 bases from V and 4 from J; bases not matched to a gene: 10. Written as DNA, the CDR3 is TGTGCCAGCACCTCCACCGGGACAGGGGAGTACGAGCAGTACTTC. It is translated as CASTSTGTGEYEQYF.

This clone has a single count. This sequence joins TRBV27 and TRBJ1-1; D call uncertain. V was pared by 6 bases and J by 6 bases, with 20 bases between. The CDR3 contains 15 residues. Germline V lookup: CDR1 MNHEY, CDR2 SMNVEV (reference sequence). The CDR3 nucleotides are TGTGCCAGCAGAGCCCCTACACGACCGGCGGCTGAAGCTTTCTTT. Its protein is CASRAPTRPAAEAFF.

This rearrangement joins TRBV5-1 to TRBJ1-1; 7 nucleotides agree with TRBD1. Germline lookup yields CDR1 SGHRS and CDR2 YFSETQ. V shed 0 bases, J shed 4 bases, and the junction held 9 bases outside the gene matches. The CDR3 length is 16 residues. The CDR3 region has the DNA TGCGCCAGCAGCTTGGCCGCTCGAGACAGGGCCACTGAAGCTTTCTTT. Protein sequence: CASSLAARDRATEAFF.

The gene calls are TRBV10-3 and TRBJ1-4, with D unresolved. CDR3 length: 14 residues. Germline CDR1 and CDR2: ENHRY and SYGVKD. V was trimmed by 0 bases and J by 4 bases, leaving 6 bases between them. The DNA for the CDR3 is TGTGCCATCAGTGAGTCGAGTTATAATGAAAAACTGTTTTTT. Translated, it gives CAISESSYNEKLFF.

The genes are TRBV4-1 and TRBJ2-2; the match to TRBD1 covers 8 bases. J gave up 5 bases and V 2 bases, and 1 base lay outside the gene matches. CDR1 MGHRA and CDR2 YSYEKL come from the germline V gene. The CDR3 runs 14 residues. CDR3 sequence: CASSQYRGTGELFF. CDR3 in DNA: TGCGCCAGCAGCCAATACAGGGGGACCGGGGAGCTGTTTTTT.

This chain connects TRBV28 to TRBJ2-1, with D perhaps TRBD2 (7 bases). The V and J ends lost 1 base and 7 bases respectively, with 14 bases between them. The CDR3 has 15 amino acids. Germline assignment: CDR1 MDHEN and CDR2 SYDVKM. In DNA form, the CDR3 reads TGTGCCAGCAGTTTATTATGGGGAGGGGGTAATGAGCAGTTCTTC. Its translation: CASSLLWGGGNEQFF.

The sample holds one count of this clone. This chain joins TRBV4-1 and TRBJ2-4; either TRBD1 or TRBD2 may fit D (5 bases each). Germline V lookup: CDR1 MGHRA, CDR2 YSYEKL. This CDR3 is built from 16 residues. V gave up 0 bases and J gave up 7 bases, with 16 bases separating them. DNA for the CDR3: TGCGCCAGCAGCCAAGAGAATGTCCGGGACGGCAACATTCAGTACTTC. It yields the protein CASSQENVRDGNIQYF.

This chain uses TRBV7-9 with TRBJ2-7, with no clear D. Trimming removed 4 bases at V and 1 base at J, with 17 bases between. Germline values: CDR1 SEHNR, CDR2 FQNEAQ (reference sequence). The length of the CDR3 is 16 residues. This chain's CDR3 is CASSSTRTDTSYEQYF. CDR3 bases: TGTGCCAGCAGCTCAACGAGGACCGACACTTCCTACGAGCAGTACTTC.

The genes are TRBV30 and TRBJ2-7, with 9 bases that match TRBD2. V lost 4 bases, J lost 3 bases, and 19 bases stayed unmatched. Germline CDR1 is GTSNPN and CDR2 is SVGIG (reference sequence). The CDR3 contains 18 residues. The CDR3 reads CAWKTGGRVKPRSYEQYF. CDR3 DNA: TGTGCCTGGAAGACGGGCGGGAGGGTTAAACCACGAAGCTACGAGCAGTACTTC.

The gene calls are TRBV27 and TRBJ2-7, with TRBD2 identical over 8 bases. Trimming at V came to 5 bases and at J to 2 bases, leaving 8 bases not matched to a gene. The CDR3 extends over 15 amino acids. The germline V gene encodes CDR1 MNHEY and CDR2 SMNVEV (reference sequence). CDR3 loop: CASSISRGVPYEQYF. CDR3 bases: TGTGCCAGCAGTATTTCGCGGGGGGTCCCCTACGAGCAGTACTTC.

The chain links TRBV5-1 to TRBJ2-7; 10 bases are shared with TRBD2. The CDR3 sequence is 13 residues long. Trimming at V came to 5 bases and at J to 4 bases, leaving 3 bases not matched to a gene. Germline values: CDR1 SGHRS, CDR2 YFSETQ. CDR3 loop: CASSSGRQYEQYF. In DNA form, the CDR3 reads TGCGCCAGCAGTAGCGGGAGGCAGTACGAGCAGTACTTC. Drawing the rest from reference TRBV5-1 and TRBJ2-7, the complete variable domain is KAGVTQTPRYLIKTRGQQVTLSCSPISGHRSVSWYQQTPGQGLQFLFEYFSETQRNKGNFPGRFSGRQFSNSRSEMNVSTLELGDSALYLCASSSGRQYEQYFGPGTRLTVT.

The rearrangement uses TRBV30 and TRBJ2-7, with TRBD2 identical over 11 bases. CDR3 length: 18 amino acids. Germline CDR1 is GTSNPN and CDR2 is SVGIG (reference sequence). V lost 0 bases and J lost 3; bases outside the gene matches: 13. The CDR3 spells CAWSVGTAGTSGRYEQYF. CDR3 nucleotide sequence: TGTGCCTGGAGTGTGGGGACAGCCGGGACTAGCGGACGCTACGAGCAGTACTTC.

This clone was picked up one time. This chain connects TRBV27 to TRBJ1-2, with TRBD1 matching 8 bases. This CDR3 is 15 amino acids long. V dropped 8 bases and J dropped 3; count of bases not matched to a gene: 11. Germline loops: CDR1 MNHEY, CDR2 SMNVEV (reference sequence). CDR3 residues: CASYSGGRGYYGYTF. CDR3 in DNA: TGTGCCAGCTATTCAGGGGGCAGGGGGTACTATGGCTACACCTTC.

This chain uses TRBV11-2 with TRBJ1-1; no definite D call. The CDR3 covers 13 residues. In germline, CDR1 is SGHAT, CDR2 FQNNGV. The V and J ends lost 2 bases and 7 bases respectively, with 11 bases between them. CDR3 in DNA: TGTGCCAGCAGCTTATTGTTGCCAGGTGAAGCTTTCTTT. This encodes CASSLLLPGEAFF.

In DNA form, the CDR3 reads TGCGCCAGCAGTCCCGCTACCTACGAGCAGTACTTC. This gives the protein CASSPATYEQYF. J is TRBJ2-7 and V is TRBV10-2; D gene unclear. The CDR3 length is 12 residues. Germline V lookup: CDR1 WSHSY, CDR2 SAAADI. V was trimmed by 5 bases and J by 2 bases, leaving 7 bases between them.

The chain has TRBV11-2 and TRBJ1-1; D perhaps matches TRBD1 (6 bases). The ends were cut back, 1 base at V and 1 base at J, with 10 bases in the middle. This CDR3 has 15 residues. From germline, CDR1 is SGHAT and CDR2 FQNNGV. CDR3 loop: CASSLVRGENTEAFF. The DNA of the CDR3 is TGTGCCAGCAGCTTAGTCAGGGGAGAGAACACTGAAGCTTTCTTT.

This clone appeared a single time. The chain uses TRBV19 and TRBJ2-7; D possibly corresponds to TRBD1 (6 bases). Germline-derived CDR1 and CDR2 are LNHDA and SQIVND (reference sequence). The CDR3 length is 14 residues. V lost 5 bases and J lost 2, with 13 bases in between. The CDR3 coding sequence is TGTGCCAGTAGTTGGGACATTAGAACCTACGAGCAGTACTTC. Encoded protein: CASSWDIRTYEQYF.